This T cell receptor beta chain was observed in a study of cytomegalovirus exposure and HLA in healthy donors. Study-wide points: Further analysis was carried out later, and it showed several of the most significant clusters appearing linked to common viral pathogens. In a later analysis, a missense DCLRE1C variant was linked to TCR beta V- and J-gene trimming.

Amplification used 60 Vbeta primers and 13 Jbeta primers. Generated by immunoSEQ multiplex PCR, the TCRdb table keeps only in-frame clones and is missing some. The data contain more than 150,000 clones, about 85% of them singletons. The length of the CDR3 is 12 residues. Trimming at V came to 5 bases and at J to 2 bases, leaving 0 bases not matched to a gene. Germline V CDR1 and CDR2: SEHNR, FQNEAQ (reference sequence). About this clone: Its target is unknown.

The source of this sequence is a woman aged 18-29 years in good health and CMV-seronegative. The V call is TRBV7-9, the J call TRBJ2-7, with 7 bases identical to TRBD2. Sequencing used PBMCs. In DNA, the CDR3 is TGTGCCAGCAGCGCGGGGGCCTACGAGCAGTACTTC. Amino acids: CASSAGAYEQYF.